These 11 T cell receptor beta chains were sequenced from one sample in a study of shared clonotypes between healthy human individuals. Generated by immunoSEQ multiplex PCR, the TCRdb table keeps only in-frame clones and is missing some. The sample carries some 300,000 clones, around 70% recorded once. Sequencing was performed on memory CD4+ T cells sorted from blood. The sample's subset: CD45RA-negative fraction. The source is a man aged 30 to 45 in good health.

This clone showed up just a few times. In DNA, the CDR3 is TGTGCCAGTAGCCGTCTACGATTTCCGGGAGGTAGCAATCAGCCCCAGCATTTT. Translated, it gives CASSRLRFPGGSNQPQHF. J is TRBJ1-5 and V is TRBV19; D unclear. The CDR3 sequence is 18 residues long. Per germline, CDR1 LNHDA and CDR2 SQIVND (reference sequence). V was clipped by 6 bases and J by 0 bases, with 21 bases between them.

The chain joins TRBV9 to TRBJ2-5; D is uncertain. CDR1 and CDR2 (germline): SGDLS, YYNGEE. Trimming cost V 3 bases and J 5 bases, with 11 bases left between them. This CDR3 region has 13 residues. The DNA of the CDR3 is TGTGCCAGCAGCGCCTCCTCATTTGAGACCCAGTACTTC. This gives the protein CASSASSFETQYF.

This rearrangement joins TRBV4-2 to TRBJ2-1; D is unclear. V was cut by 0 bases and J by 6 bases, with 9 bases left in between. The germline gives CDR1 LGHNA, CDR2 YNFKEQ. This CDR3 region has 14 residues. The chain's CDR3 is CASSQDFGVNEQFF. CDR3 in DNA: TGTGCCAGCAGCCAAGATTTTGGGGTCAATGAGCAGTTCTTC.

V is TRBV4-2 and J is TRBJ2-1, with a possible D match to TRBD1 (5 bases). The CDR3 loop spans 15 amino acids. Germline V CDR1 and CDR2: LGHNA, YNFKEQ. V was trimmed by 3 bases and J by 6 bases, leaving 15 bases between them. CDR3 protein: CASSQEYGRVNEQFF. The CDR3 DNA reads as TGTGCCAGCAGCCAGGAGTATGGCAGGGTCAATGAGCAGTTCTTC.

The chain joins TRBV5-6 to TRBJ2-1, with TRBD2 matching 10 bases. The CDR3 totals 15 residues. The trim removed 7 bases at V and 1 base at J, leaving 5 bases unmatched. Germline CDR1 is SGHDT and CDR2 is YYEEEE. The CDR3 sequence is CASFNSGRSYNEQFF. The CDR3, as DNA: TGTGCCAGCTTTAATAGCGGGAGGTCCTACAATGAGCAGTTCTTC.

The chain links TRBV6-1 to TRBJ2-7; D is possibly TRBD1 (5 bases). Trimming removed 0 bases at V and 4 bases at J, with 10 bases between. Per germline, CDR1 MNHNS and CDR2 SASEGT. This CDR3 has 14 amino acids. CDR3 DNA sequence: TGTGCCAGCAGTGAAGCGCGAAAGGGGTACGAGCAGTACTTC. This encodes CASSEARKGYEQYF.

This clone was detected only a few times. This rearrangement joins TRBV10-2 to TRBJ1-3, with a tentative D call TRBD1 (5 bases). From germline, CDR1 is WSHSY and CDR2 SAAADI. This CDR3 spans 15 amino acids. The V end lost 4 bases, the J end lost 0 bases, and 10 bases lay between the germline ends. The CDR3 loop is CASSATGSSGNTIYF. CDR3 nucleotides: TGCGCCAGCAGTGCCACAGGCAGCTCTGGAAACACCATATATTTT.

This chain connects TRBV29-1 to TRBJ2-1; D unclear. Germline V lookup: CDR1 SQVTM, CDR2 ANQGSEA. CDR3 length: 14 residues. Trimming removed 4 bases from V and 0 bases from J, with 10 bases in between. Here the CDR3 DNA reads TGCAGCGTTGTGTGGCTGTTCTCCTACAATGAGCAGTTCTTC. Its translation: CSVVWLFSYNEQFF.

The chain recombines TRBV27 with TRBJ2-7; 10 bases align to TRBD1. Trimming at V came to 7 bases and at J to 7 bases, leaving 13 bases not matched to a gene. This CDR3 is built from 15 residues. Germline CDR1 MNHEY, CDR2 SMNVEV (reference sequence). In nucleotides, the CDR3 is TGTGCCAGCACATCATCCGGGACAGGGGTAAAGGAGCAGTACTTC. Its translation is CASTSSGTGVKEQYF.

The chain has TRBV19 and TRBJ1-1; perhaps TRBD1 as D (5 bases). The CDR3 covers 15 residues. V lost 5 bases and J 0 bases, leaving 13 bases between the germline ends. CDR1 and CDR2 (germline): LNHDA, SQIVND (reference sequence). CDR3: CASSWGKLMNTEAFF. CDR3 coding DNA: TGTGCCAGTAGTTGGGGGAAACTCATGAACACTGAAGCTTTCTTT. The variable domain in full, with the rest retrieved from reference TRBV19 and TRBJ1-1, is DGGITQSPKYLFRKEGQNVTLSCEQNLNHDAMYWYRQDPGQGLRLIYYSQIVNDFQKGDIAEGYSVSREKKESFPLTVTSAQKNPTAFYLCASSWGKLMNTEAFFGQGTRLTVV.

The rearrangement links TRBV5-4 to TRBJ2-5; 10 bases map to TRBD1. CDR3 length: 15 amino acids. With V trimmed by 5 bases and J by 1 base, 5 bases remained unmatched. Looked up from germline, CDR1 is SGHNT and CDR2 is YYREEE (reference sequence). The CDR3 region is CASSDRGRFQETQYF. The CDR3 region has the DNA TGTGCCAGCAGTGACAGGGGGCGTTTCCAAGAGACCCAGTACTTC.